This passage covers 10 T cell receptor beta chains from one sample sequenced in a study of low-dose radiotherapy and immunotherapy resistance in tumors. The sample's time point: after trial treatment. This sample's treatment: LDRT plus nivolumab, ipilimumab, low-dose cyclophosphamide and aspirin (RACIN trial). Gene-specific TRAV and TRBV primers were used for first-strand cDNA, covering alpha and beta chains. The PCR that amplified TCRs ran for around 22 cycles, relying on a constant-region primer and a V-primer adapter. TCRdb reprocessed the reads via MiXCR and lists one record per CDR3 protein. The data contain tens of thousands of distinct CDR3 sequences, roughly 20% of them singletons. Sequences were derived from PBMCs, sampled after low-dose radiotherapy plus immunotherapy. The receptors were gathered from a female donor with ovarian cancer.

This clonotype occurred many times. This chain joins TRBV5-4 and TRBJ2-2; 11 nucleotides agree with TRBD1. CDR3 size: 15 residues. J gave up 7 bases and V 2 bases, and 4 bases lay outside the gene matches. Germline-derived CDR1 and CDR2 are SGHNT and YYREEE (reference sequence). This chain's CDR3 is CASSFRDRGVGELFF. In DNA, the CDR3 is TGTGCCAGCAGCTTCCGGGACAGGGGGGTCGGGGAGCTGTTTTTT. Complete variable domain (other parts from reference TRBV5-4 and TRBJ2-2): ETGVTQSPTHLIKTRGQQVTLRCSSQSGHNTVSWYQQALGQGPQFIFQYYREEENGRGNFPPRFSGLQFPNYSSELNVNALELDDSALYLCASSFRDRGVGELFFGEGSRLTVL.

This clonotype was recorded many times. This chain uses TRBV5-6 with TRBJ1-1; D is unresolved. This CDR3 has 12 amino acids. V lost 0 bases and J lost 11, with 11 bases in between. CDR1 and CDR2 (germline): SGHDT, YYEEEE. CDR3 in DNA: TGTGCCAGCAGCTTGGTGACGCGTGAGGCTTTCTTT. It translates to CASSLVTREAFF.

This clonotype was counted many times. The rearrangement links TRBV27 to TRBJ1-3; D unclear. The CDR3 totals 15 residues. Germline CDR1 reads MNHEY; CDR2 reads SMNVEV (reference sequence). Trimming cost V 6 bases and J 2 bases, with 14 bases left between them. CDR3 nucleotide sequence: TGTGCCAGCAGCTCCGGCGGTCCGGCTGGAAACACCATATATTTT. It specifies CASSSGGPAGNTIYF.

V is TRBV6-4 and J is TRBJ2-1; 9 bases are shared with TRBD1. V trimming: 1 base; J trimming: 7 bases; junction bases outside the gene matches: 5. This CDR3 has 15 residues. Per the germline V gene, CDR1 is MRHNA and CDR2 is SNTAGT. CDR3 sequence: CASSDWDRDRNEQFF. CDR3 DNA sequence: TGTGCCAGCAGTGACTGGGACAGGGATAGGAATGAGCAGTTCTTC.

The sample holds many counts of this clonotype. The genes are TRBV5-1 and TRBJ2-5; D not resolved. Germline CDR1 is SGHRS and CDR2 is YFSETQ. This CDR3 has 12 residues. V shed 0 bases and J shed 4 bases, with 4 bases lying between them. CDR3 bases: TGCGCCAGCAGCTTGGCCGCAGAGACCCAGTACTTC. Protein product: CASSLAAETQYF.

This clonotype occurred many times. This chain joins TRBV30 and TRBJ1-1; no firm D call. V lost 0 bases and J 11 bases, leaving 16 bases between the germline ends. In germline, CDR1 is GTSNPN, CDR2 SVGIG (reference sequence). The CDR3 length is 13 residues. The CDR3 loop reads CAWSVLGGLAAFF. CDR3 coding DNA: TGTGCCTGGAGTGTACTGGGAGGGCTGGCGGCTTTCTTT.

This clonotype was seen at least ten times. CDR3 in amino acids: CAISETSGGYNEQFF. In DNA, the CDR3 is TGTGCCATCAGTGAGACTAGCGGGGGGTACAATGAGCAGTTCTTC. V usage is TRBV10-3 and J usage is TRBJ2-1; TRBD2 aligns across 12 bases. CDR1 ENHRY and CDR2 SYGVKD come from the germline V gene. This CDR3 comprises 15 residues. J gave up 4 bases and V 2 bases, and 0 bases lay outside the gene matches.

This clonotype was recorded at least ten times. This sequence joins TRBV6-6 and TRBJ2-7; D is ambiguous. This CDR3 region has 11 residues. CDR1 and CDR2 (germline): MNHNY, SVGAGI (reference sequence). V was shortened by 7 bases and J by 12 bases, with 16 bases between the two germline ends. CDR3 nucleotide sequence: TGTGCCAGCAACAAGGAAGCAATACTGTACTTC. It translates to CASNKEAILYF.

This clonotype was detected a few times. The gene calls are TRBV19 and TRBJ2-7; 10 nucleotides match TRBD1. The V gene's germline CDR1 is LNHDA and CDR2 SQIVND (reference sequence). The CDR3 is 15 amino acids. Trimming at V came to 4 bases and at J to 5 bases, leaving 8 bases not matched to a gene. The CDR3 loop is CASSTSGTGVNEQYF. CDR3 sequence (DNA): TGTGCCAGTAGTACCTCCGGGACAGGGGTGAACGAGCAGTACTTC.

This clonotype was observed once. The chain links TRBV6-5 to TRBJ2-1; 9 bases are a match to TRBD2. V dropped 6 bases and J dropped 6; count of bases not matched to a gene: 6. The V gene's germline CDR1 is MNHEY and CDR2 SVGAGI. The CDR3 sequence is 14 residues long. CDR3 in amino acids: CASSTQRGANEQFF. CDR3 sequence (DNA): TGTGCCAGCAGCACGCAGCGGGGGGCCAATGAGCAGTTCTTC.